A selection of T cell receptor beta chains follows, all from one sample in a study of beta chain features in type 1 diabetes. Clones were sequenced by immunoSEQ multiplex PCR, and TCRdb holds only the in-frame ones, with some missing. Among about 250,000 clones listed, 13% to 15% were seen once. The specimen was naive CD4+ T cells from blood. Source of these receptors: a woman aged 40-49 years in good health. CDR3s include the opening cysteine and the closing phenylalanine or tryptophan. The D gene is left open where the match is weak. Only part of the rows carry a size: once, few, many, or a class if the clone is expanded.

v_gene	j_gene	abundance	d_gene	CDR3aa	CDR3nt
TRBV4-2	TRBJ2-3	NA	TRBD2	CASSQATGLAGGRFTDTQYF	TGTGCCAGCAGCCAAGCGACGGGGCTAGCGGGGGGACGATTCACAGATACGCAGTATTTT
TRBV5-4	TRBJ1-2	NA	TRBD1	CASSLGAGGIYGYTF	TGTGCCAGCAGCTTGGGGGCAGGGGGCATCTATGGCTACACCTTC
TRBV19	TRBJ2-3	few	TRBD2	CASRNPGLAADTQYF	TGTGCCAGTAGAAATCCGGGACTAGCCGCAGATACGCAGTATTTT
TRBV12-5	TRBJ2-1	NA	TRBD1	CASAAPAGTGGSNEQFF	TGTGCTAGTGCCGCCCCGGCCGGGACAGGGGGCTCGAATGAGCAGTTCTTC
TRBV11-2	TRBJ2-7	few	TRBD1	CASSSGSGTGFSYEQYF	TGTGCCAGCAGCTCCGGCTCCGGGACAGGGTTCTCCTACGAGCAGTACTTC
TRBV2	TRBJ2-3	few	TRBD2	CATRGGATDTQYF	TGTGCCACGCGCGGGGGGGCTACAGATACGCAGTATTTT
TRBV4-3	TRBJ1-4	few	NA	CASSQEGGGTNEKLFF	TGCGCCAGCAGCCAAGAAGGCGGGGGGACTAATGAAAAACTGTTTTTT
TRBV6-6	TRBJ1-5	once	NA	CASRKLGGGRQPQHF	TGTGCCAGCAGAAAACTAGGGGGGGGACGTCAGCCCCAGCATTTT
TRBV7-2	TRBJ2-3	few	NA	CASSFGAGTDTQYF	TGTGCCAGCAGCTTCGGAGCAGGCACAGATACGCAGTATTTT
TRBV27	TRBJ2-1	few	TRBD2	CAAGTSGGANEQFF	TGTGCAGCCGGGACTAGCGGGGGGGCTAATGAGCAGTTCTTC
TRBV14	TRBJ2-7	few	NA	CASSLGLSSYEQYF	TGTGCCAGCAGCCTTGGACTGAGCTCCTACGAGCAGTACTTC
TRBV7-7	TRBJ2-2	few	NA	CASSPAGNTGELFF	TGTGCTAGCAGCCCTGCAGGGAACACCGGGGAGCTGTTTTTT
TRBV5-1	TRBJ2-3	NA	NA	CASSLNGNTDTQYF	TGCGCCAGCAGCTTAAACGGGAACACAGATACGCAGTATTTT
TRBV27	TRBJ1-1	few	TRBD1	CASSPTGGRTEAFF	TGTGCCAGCAGTCCAACAGGGGGCAGGACTGAAGCTTTCTTT
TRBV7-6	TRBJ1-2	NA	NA	CASSLVPGNYGYTF	TGTGCCAGCAGCTTAGTGCCGGGGAACTATGGCTACACCTTC
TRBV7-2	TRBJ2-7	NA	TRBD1	CASSSRQGSTYEQYF	TGTGCCAGCAGCTCCAGACAGGGAAGTACCTACGAGCAGTACTTC
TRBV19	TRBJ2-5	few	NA	CASSLQGQETQYF	TGTGCCAGTAGTCTACAGGGTCAAGAGACCCAGTACTTC
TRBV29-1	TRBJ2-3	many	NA	CSSVTATDTQYF	TGCAGCTCTGTGACAGCCACAGATACGCAGTATTTT
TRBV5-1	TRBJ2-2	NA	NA	CASSFGGRGNTGELFF	TGCGCCAGCAGCTTCGGGGGTCGGGGGAACACCGGGGAGCTGTTTTTT
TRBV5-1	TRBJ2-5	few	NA	CASTQGVAETQYF	TGCGCCAGTACACAGGGTGTAGCGGAGACCCAGTACTTC
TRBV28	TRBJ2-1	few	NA	CASRITSSYNEQFF	TGTGCCAGCAGGATCACAAGCTCCTACAATGAGCAGTTCTTC
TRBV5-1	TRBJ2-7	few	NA	CASSSAGSYEQYF	TGCGCCAGCAGCTCCGCAGGTTCCTACGAGCAGTACTTC
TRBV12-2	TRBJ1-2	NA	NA	CASRFRGVYGYTF	TGTGCAAGTCGTTTCCGGGGTGTCTATGGCTACACCTTC
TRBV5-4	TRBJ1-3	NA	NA	CASSLDRLGNTIYF	TGTGCCAGCAGCTTGGACAGGCTGGGAAACACCATATATTTT
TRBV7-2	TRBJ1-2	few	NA	CASSLSSGDRGYTF	TGTGCCAGCAGCTTATCCTCGGGGGATCGGGGCTACACCTTC
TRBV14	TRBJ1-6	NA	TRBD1	CASSLNTGQGASSLHF	TGTGCCAGCAGCCTAAACACGGGACAGGGGGCTAGTTCCCTCCACTTT
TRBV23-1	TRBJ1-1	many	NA	CASSRGGSEAFF	TGCGCCAGCAGTCGAGGCGGATCTGAAGCTTTCTTT
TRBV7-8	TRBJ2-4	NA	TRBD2	CASSRTLAGVSIQYF	TGTGCCAGCAGCCGGACGTTAGCGGGGGTCTCCATTCAGTACTTC
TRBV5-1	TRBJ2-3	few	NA	CASSLGQDRDTQYF	TGCGCCAGCAGCTTGGGACAGGACCGGGATACGCAGTATTTT
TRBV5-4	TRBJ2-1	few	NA	CASSLGAGYDEQFF	TGTGCCAGCAGCTTGGGGGCGGGGTACGATGAGCAGTTCTTC
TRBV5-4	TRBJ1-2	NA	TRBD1	CASSQNTGTVYGYTF	TGCGCCAGCAGCCAAAATACCGGGACAGTTTATGGCTACACCTTC
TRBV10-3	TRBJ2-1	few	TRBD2	CAISEAGTSSGPGEQFF	TGTGCCATCAGTGAAGCGGGAACTAGCTCCGGGCCCGGTGAGCAGTTCTTC
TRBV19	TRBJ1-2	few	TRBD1	CASSTPGQGGPGYTF	TGTGCCAGTAGTACCCCGGGACAGGGCGGTCCTGGCTACACCTTC
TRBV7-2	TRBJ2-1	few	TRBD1	CASSLAGTGANNEQFF	TGTGCCAGCAGCTTAGCCGGGACAGGTGCGAACAATGAGCAGTTCTTC
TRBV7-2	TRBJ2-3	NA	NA	CASTPTLHLGDTQYF	TGTGCCAGCACCCCGACTCTCCACCTGGGAGATACGCAGTATTTT
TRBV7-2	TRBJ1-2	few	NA	CASSFDTAGNYGYTF	TGTGCCAGCAGCTTCGACACCGCTGGCAACTATGGCTACACCTTC
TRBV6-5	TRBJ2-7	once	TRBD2	CASTPIAAGGYEQYF	TGTGCCAGCACCCCCATAGCAGCGGGGGGATACGAGCAGTACTTC
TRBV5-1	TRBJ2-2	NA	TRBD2	CASSYGLAGQGGELFF	TGCGCCAGCAGCTACGGACTAGCGGGACAAGGAGGGGAGCTGTTTTTT
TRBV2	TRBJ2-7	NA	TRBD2	CASRPSGGAYEQYF	TGTGCCAGCAGACCTAGCGGGGGGGCTTACGAGCAGTACTTC
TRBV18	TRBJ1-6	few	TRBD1	CASSSGTGGYSPLHF	TGTGCCAGCTCGAGTGGGACAGGAGGCTATTCACCCCTCCACTTT
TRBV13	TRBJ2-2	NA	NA	CASSLLITGELFF	TGTGCCAGCAGCTTGCTAATAACCGGGGAGCTGTTTTTT
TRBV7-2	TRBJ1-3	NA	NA	CASSSGGNTIYF	TGTGCCAGCAGCTCGGGGGGAAACACCATATATTTT
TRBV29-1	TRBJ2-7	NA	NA	CSGGESYEQYF	TGCAGCGGGGGGGAGTCCTACGAGCAGTACTTC
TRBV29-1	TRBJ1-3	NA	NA	CSLGGEGNTIYF	TGCAGCCTCGGGGGGGAAGGAAACACCATATATTTT
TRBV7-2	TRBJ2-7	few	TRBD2	CASSLGLAAYEQYF	TGTGCCAGCAGCCTGGGACTAGCGGCCTACGAGCAGTACTTC
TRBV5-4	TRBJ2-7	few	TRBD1	CASSLDLGGQGDEQYF	TGTGCCAGCAGCTTGGACTTGGGCGGACAGGGGGACGAGCAGTACTTC
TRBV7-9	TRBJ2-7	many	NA	CASSPVADSAYEQYF	TGTGCCAGCAGCCCCGTCGCGGACAGCGCCTACGAGCAGTACTTC
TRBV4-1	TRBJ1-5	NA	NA	CASSQDSSSNQPQHF	TGCGCCAGCAGCCAAGATTCGTCGAGCAATCAGCCCCAGCATTTT
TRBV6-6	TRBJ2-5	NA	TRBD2	CASRRTSGGGETQYF	TGTGCCAGCAGGCGGACTAGCGGGGGAGGGGAGACCCAGTACTTC
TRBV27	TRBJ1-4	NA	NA	CASSSPGGEKLFF	TGTGCCAGCAGTTCGCCGGGGGGAGAAAAACTGTTTTTT
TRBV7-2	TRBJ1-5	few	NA	CASSLRTPTDQPQHF	TGTGCCAGCAGCTTACGGACTCCCACCGATCAGCCCCAGCATTTT
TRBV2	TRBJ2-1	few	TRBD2	CASSEALAGVGEQFF	TGTGCCAGCAGTGAAGCCCTAGCGGGGGTAGGTGAGCAGTTCTTC